This T cell receptor beta chain was captured in a study of blood T cell repertoires in COVID-19. Looking at the study overall: Acute and convalescent COVID-19 samples came from the United States, Italy and Spain.

Method: immunoSEQ multiplex PCR; TCRdb's copy keeps in-frame clones and lacks some. Of about 99,000 clones listed, 89% are singletons. Trimming at V came to 1 base and at J to 4 bases, leaving 6 bases not matched to a gene. The CDR3 sequence is 15 residues long. The V gene's germline CDR1 is SGHNT and CDR2 YENEEA. The chain links TRBV11-3 to TRBJ1-2; 7 nucleotides align to TRBD1. The receptor was derived from a woman aged 60-75 years with acute or convalescent COVID-19. Sequencing used peripheral blood. The CDR3 spells CASSLGTGSLYGYTF. Written as DNA, the CDR3 is TGTGCCAGCAGCTTAGGGACAGGCTCCCTCTATGGCTACACCTTC.